Presented here are 10 T cell receptor beta chains from one specimen sequenced in a study of CD8+CD57+ T cells in acquired aplastic anemia. Patients who underwent sequencing had shown CD8+CD57+ cell expansion by flow cytometry. CDR3 and TCR beta VDJ profiling relied on a genomic DNA template. One entry per CDR3 protein, called by TCRdb with MiXCR from the reads. Among 150,000 or so distinct CDR3 sequences listed, less than 60% were seen once. Specimen: sorted CD4+, CD8+, or CD8+CD57+ T cells (not recorded which) from PBMCs. The receptors shown here come from a human donor with aplastic anemia.

This chain links TRBV19 with TRBJ2-5, with D perhaps matching TRBD1 or TRBD2 (6 bases each). Trimming took 3 bases from V and 5 from J, leaving 10 bases between them. The CDR3 consists of 13 residues. Germline CDR1 and CDR2: LNHDA and SQIVND (reference sequence). In DNA form, the CDR3 reads TGTGCCAGTAGTATTGGGGGGCGGGAGACCCAGTACTTC. It codes for CASSIGGRETQYF.

The V gene is TRBV6-1, the J gene TRBJ1-3; D gene uncertain. V was clipped by 8 bases and J by 1 base, with 15 bases between them. CDR3 length: 15 amino acids. Germline V lookup: CDR1 MNHNS, CDR2 SASEGT. The CDR3 region is CASLRPYPSGNTIYF. The CDR3 region has the DNA TGTGCCAGCCTTAGACCGTACCCGTCTGGAAACACCATATATTTT.

The chain recombines TRBV19 with TRBJ2-3, with TRBD2 matching over 9 bases. With 5 bases clipped from V and 4 bases from J, the junction kept 7 bases outside the gene matches. CDR1 LNHDA and CDR2 SQIVND come from the germline V gene (reference sequence). The CDR3 totals 15 residues. CDR3 bases: TGTGCCAGTAGTCCACCAGCGGGGGGCCCAGATACGCAGTATTTT. As protein: CASSPPAGGPDTQYF.

With respect to this clonotype: This may stem from a read error, because a much larger clone lies one nucleotide away. This chain uses TRBV5-6 with TRBJ1-6; D gene ambiguous. Germline V lookup: CDR1 SGHDT, CDR2 YYEEEE. The CDR3 covers 16 residues. CDR3 DNA: TGTGCCAGCAGCTTGAAAGGAGTCTCCTATAGTTCACCCCTCCACTTT. It is translated as CASSLKGVSYSSPLHF.

Notes on this clonotype: With a much larger clone just one base away, this may be a read error. This sequence joins TRBV5-1 and TRBJ2-1; D is possibly TRBD1 (6 bases). Germline V gene lookup returns CDR1 SGHRS and CDR2 YFSETQ. The CDR3 loop spans 14 amino acids. CDR3 in DNA: TGCGCCAGCAGAAGGGACAACTCCTACAATGAGCAGCTCTTC. Translated: CASRRDNSYNEQLF.

The rearrangement joins TRBV19 to TRBJ2-2; TRBD1 is a possible D gene (5 bases). CDR1 LNHDA and CDR2 SQIVND come from the germline V gene (reference sequence). CDR3 length equals 13 residues. The V end was cut by 4 bases, the J end by 4 bases, with 7 bases between. The CDR3: CASSNQGTGELFF. The CDR3 nucleotides read TGTGCCAGTAGTAATCAGGGCACCGGGGAGCTGTTTTTT.

The chain is built from TRBV15 and TRBJ2-1; 8 positions match TRBD2. CDR1 and CDR2 (germline): LNHNV, YYDKDF (reference sequence). The V segment lost 5 bases and the J segment 6 bases; nucleotides outside the gene matches: 3. The CDR3 has 13 amino acids. The CDR3 DNA is TGTGCCACCAGCGGCGGACTAGCCAATGAGCAGTTCTTC. It specifies CATSGGLANEQFF.

This clonotype was counted at least ten times. CDR3 amino acids: CASSIEYGYTF. The CDR3 region has the DNA TGTGCCAGTAGTATTGAGTATGGCTACACCTTC. The V call is TRBV19, the J call TRBJ1-2; D gene ambiguous. The CDR3 covers 11 residues. Germline V gene data show CDR1 as LNHDA and CDR2 as SQIVND (reference sequence). The germline V and J ends were trimmed by 3 bases and 5 bases, with 4 bases remaining between them. Full variable domain (remainder filled in from reference TRBV19 and TRBJ1-2): DGGITQSPKYLFRKEGQNVTLSCEQNLNHDAMYWYRQDPGQGLRLIYYSQIVNDFQKGDIAEGYSVSREKKESFPLTVTSAQKNPTAFYLCASSIEYGYTFGSGTRLTVV.

The chain couples TRBV2 to TRBJ1-1, with a tentative D call TRBD1 (5 bases). V was clipped by 6 bases and J by 2 bases, with 16 bases between them. The length of the CDR3 is 15 residues. CDR1 and CDR2 (germline): SNHLY, FYNNEI. The CDR3 DNA reads TGTGCCAGCAGCGTAGCGTCGGGGGGAAACACTGAAGCTTTCTTT. Amino acids: CASSVASGGNTEAFF.

Concerning this clonotype itself: At one of its ends the junction is not consistent with the germline gene, which may arise from a read error. The V call is TRBV4-1, the J call TRBJ1-1; TRBD1 agrees at 11 bases. The CDR3 covers 15 residues. CDR1 MGHRA and CDR2 YSYEKL come from the germline V gene. The CDR3 is CASGHLGQGATEAFF. CDR3 bases: TGCGCCAGCGGCCATCTAGGACAGGGGGCCACTGAAGCTTTCTTT.